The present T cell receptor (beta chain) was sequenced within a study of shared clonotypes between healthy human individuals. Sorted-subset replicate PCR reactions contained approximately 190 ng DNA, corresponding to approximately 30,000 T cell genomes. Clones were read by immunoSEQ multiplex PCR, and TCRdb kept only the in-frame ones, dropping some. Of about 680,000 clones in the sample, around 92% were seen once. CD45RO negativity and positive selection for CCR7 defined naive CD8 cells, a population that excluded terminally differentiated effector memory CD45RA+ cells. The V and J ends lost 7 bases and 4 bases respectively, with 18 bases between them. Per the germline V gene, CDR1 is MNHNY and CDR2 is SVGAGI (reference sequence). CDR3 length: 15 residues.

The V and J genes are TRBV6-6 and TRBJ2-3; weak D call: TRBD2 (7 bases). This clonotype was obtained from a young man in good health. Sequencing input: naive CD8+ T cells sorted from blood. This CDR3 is CASIAGGGRPDTQYF. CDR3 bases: TGTGCCAGCATAGCAGGCGGGGGCCGGCCAGATACGCAGTATTTT.